The 21 T cell receptor beta chains listed next were all sequenced from one sample in a study of spatial heterogeneity in lung cancer. MiXCR was run by TCRdb on the 5' RACE reads, yielding one entry per CDR3 protein. The data hold around 110,000 distinct CDR3 sequences, with 12% observed a single time. Documented time point: blood at routine non-recurrence follow-up after resection. From tumor, nontumor lung or frozen PBMC, whole RNA was taken unsorted for sequencing. The input for sequencing was PBMCs, taken at follow-up. The receptor set was obtained from a male donor with early-stage non-small cell lung cancer.

Ten or more counts support this clonotype. The rearrangement uses TRBV5-5 and TRBJ2-5, with D unresolved. The V end lost 2 bases, the J end lost 3 bases, and 8 bases lay between the germline ends. The CDR3 consists of 13 residues. Germline assignment: CDR1 SGHKS and CDR2 YYEKEE (reference sequence). DNA of the CDR3: TGTGCCAGCAGCTTCTACGGCAAAGAGACCCAGTACTTC. As protein: CASSFYGKETQYF.

The V gene is TRBV12-3 or TRBV12-4, the J gene TRBJ1-2; 7 bases agree with TRBD1. With V trimmed by 8 bases and J by 6 bases, 12 bases remained unmatched. The CDR3 consists of 14 residues. The CDR3 reads CASRLAGGKNGYTF. DNA of the CDR3: TGTGCCAGCCGATTGGCAGGGGGAAAGAATGGCTACACCTTC.

This clonotype has at least ten counts. The CDR3 loop is CASSLRGQGTDTQYF. DNA of the CDR3: TGTGCCAGCAGCTTGCGGGGACAGGGCACAGATACGCAGTATTTT. The V gene is TRBV5-4, the J gene TRBJ2-3; the match to TRBD1 covers 8 bases. Per germline, CDR1 SGHNT and CDR2 YYREEE (reference sequence). This CDR3 is built from 15 residues. With 1 base clipped from V and 1 base from J, the junction kept 2 bases outside the gene matches. The full variable domain, rest sourced from reference TRBV5-4 and TRBJ2-3, is ETGVTQSPTHLIKTRGQQVTLRCSSQSGHNTVSWYQQALGQGPQFIFQYYREEENGRGNFPPRFSGLQFPNYSSELNVNALELDDSALYLCASSLRGQGTDTQYFGPGTRLTVL.

V usage is TRBV7-9 and J usage is TRBJ2-7; 9 bases map to TRBD1. The germline gives CDR1 SEHNR, CDR2 FQNEAQ (reference sequence). The CDR3 runs to 15 residues. The ends lost 1 base at V and 5 bases at J; junction bases unmatched: 6. CDR3 sequence reads: CASSLEPYRGHEQYF. CDR3 sequence (DNA): TGTGCCAGCAGCTTAGAGCCTTACAGGGGGCACGAGCAGTACTTC.

This clonotype was counted a few times. This chain links TRBV5-5 with TRBJ2-7; TRBD1 matches at 10 bases. Germline V gene sequence: CDR1 SGHKS, CDR2 YYEKEE (reference sequence). Unmatched junction bases numbered 7, after V lost 4 bases and J lost 3 bases. This CDR3 is 15 amino acids long. The CDR3 DNA sequence: TGTGCCAGCAGCAGCAGACAGGGGGCAAACTACGAGCAGTACTTC. Its translation: CASSSRQGANYEQYF.

In this sample, this clonotype turned up a few times. This chain connects TRBV3-1 to TRBJ2-7, with D unclear. The CDR3 is 16 amino acids. Deletions cut 2 bases from V and 4 bases from J, with 18 bases between. Germline lookup yields CDR1 LGHDT and CDR2 YNNKEL (reference sequence). CDR3: CASSQRSAAGSYEQYF. The CDR3 nucleotides read TGTGCCAGCAGCCAAAGATCCGCCGCCGGGTCTTACGAGCAGTACTTC.

This clonotype was detected many times. The chain carries TRBV28 and TRBJ1-5; D is unclear. Trimming stripped 7 bases from V and 3 bases from J, with 10 bases between. The CDR3 length is 13 residues. Germline lookup yields CDR1 MDHEN and CDR2 SYDVKM. Written as DNA, the CDR3 is TGTGCCAGCATAGAGAGGGTCAATCAGCCCCAGCATTTT. Translating it yields CASIERVNQPQHF.

V usage is TRBV12-5 and J usage is TRBJ2-3, with D hard to call. The V and J ends lost 2 bases and 4 bases respectively, with 7 bases between them. The CDR3 is made up of 13 amino acids. Germline V gives CDR1 LGHNT, CDR2 FRNRAP. Written as DNA, the CDR3 is TGTGCTAGTGGTTTGACAGTTTCAGATACGCAGTATTTT. Protein: CASGLTVSDTQYF.

This clonotype was seen more than once but under ten times. The chain couples TRBV10-3 to TRBJ1-1; unclear D gene. Looked up from germline, CDR1 is ENHRY and CDR2 is SYGVKD. Trimming stripped 6 bases from V and 3 bases from J, with 20 bases between. This CDR3 is built from 16 residues. The CDR3 DNA reads TGTGCCATCAGCAGAACAAGGGCACCAACGTACACTGAAGCTTTCTTT. This codes for CAISRTRAPTYTEAFF.

This clonotype occurred many times. V usage is TRBV27 and J usage is TRBJ1-5; D might be TRBD1 (5 bases). Trimming cost V 8 bases and J 3 bases, with 14 bases left between them. The V gene's germline CDR1 is MNHEY and CDR2 SMNVEV (reference sequence). The CDR3 is made up of 14 amino acids. In nucleotides, the CDR3 is TGTGCCAGCCGCGAGGGACTCCACAATCAGCCCCAGCATTTT. It is translated as CASREGLHNQPQHF.

The chain links TRBV15 to TRBJ1-2; 10 bases align to TRBD1. This CDR3 has 17 residues. Germline CDR1 and CDR2: LNHNV and YYDKDF (reference sequence). V lost 0 bases to trimming and J lost 0 bases; unmatched junction nucleotides: 4. CDR3 DNA sequence: TGTGCCACCAGCAGAGATACGGGGACAGGGGCTAACTATGGCTACACCTTC. It specifies CATSRDTGTGANYGYTF.

In its sample, this clonotype was seen many times. The V call is TRBV7-9, the J call TRBJ2-5; perhaps D is TRBD1 or TRBD2 (5 bases each). There are 13 residues in the CDR3. The V gene's germline CDR1 is SEHNR and CDR2 FQNEAQ (reference sequence). V was trimmed by 3 bases and J by 5 bases, leaving 10 bases between them. DNA of the CDR3: TGTGCCAGCAGCTTCGGGACCCGCGAGACCCAGTACTTC. Translation: CASSFGTRETQYF.

The chain couples TRBV5-6 to TRBJ2-1, with TRBD1 matching over 10 bases. Germline V gene lookup returns CDR1 SGHDT and CDR2 YYEEEE. The junction had 9 bases not matched to a gene; V was cut back by 3 bases and J by 6 bases. This CDR3 has 16 residues. The CDR3 loop reads CASSSTRDRGINEQFF. The CDR3 coding sequence is TGTGCCAGCAGCTCGACCCGGGACAGGGGAATCAATGAGCAGTTCTTC.

Details on this clonotype: A read error may explain this, as a much larger clone is one base away. Because it lacks the conserved phenylalanine or tryptophan at the end, this CDR3 is likely a read error. The chain recombines TRBV5-4 with TRBJ1-1, with unresolved D. This CDR3 has 14 residues. Trimming removed 6 bases at V and 4 bases at J, with 16 bases between. Germline V gene lookup returns CDR1 SGHNT and CDR2 YYREEE (reference sequence). DNA for the CDR3: TGTGCCAGCAAAATATCCATGACTGGCACTGAAGCTTTCCTT. This encodes CASKISMTGTEAFL.

The J gene is TRBJ2-1, the V gene TRBV6-2 or TRBV6-3; TRBD1 matches at 8 bases. Per germline, CDR1 MNHEY and CDR2 SVGEGT. V trimming: 5 bases; J trimming: 7 bases; junction bases outside the gene matches: 13. The CDR3 covers 16 residues. DNA of the CDR3: TGTGCCAGCAGTCCCTGGACAGGGCGGGGTGAGAATGAGCAGTTCTTC. Amino acids: CASSPWTGRGENEQFF.

The rearrangement links TRBV5-1 to TRBJ2-3; 14 nucleotides agree with TRBD2. Per germline, CDR1 SGHRS and CDR2 YFSETQ. CDR3 size: 17 residues. Trimming at V came to 4 bases and at J to 1 base, leaving 5 bases not matched to a gene. The CDR3 DNA follows: TGCGCCAGCAGCGTGGGACTAGCGGGGGCCCGCACAGATACGCAGTATTTT. Translated, it gives CASSVGLAGARTDTQYF.

This clonotype was seen repeatedly, ten times or more. V gene TRBV10-3 combines with J gene TRBJ1-1; possible D gene TRBD1, 5 bases. The CDR3 runs 13 residues. Germline assignment: CDR1 ENHRY and CDR2 SYGVKD. Trimming removed 6 bases at V and 11 bases at J, with 19 bases between. CDR3 DNA: TGTGCCATCAGGGGTTTTGGGGGAGTTGAGGCTTTCTTT. This codes for CAIRGFGGVEAFF.

The chain combines TRBV28 with TRBJ1-1; tentatively, D is TRBD1 (5 bases). This CDR3 comprises 14 residues. CDR1 and CDR2 from the germline V gene are MDHEN and SYDVKM. The germline V and J ends were trimmed by 2 bases and 4 bases, with 11 bases remaining between them. CDR3 amino acids: CASSLPLTGTEAFF. CDR3 bases: TGTGCCAGCAGTTTACCCCTTACAGGCACTGAAGCTTTCTTT.

This sequence joins TRBV11-3 and TRBJ2-7, with 10 bases lining up with TRBD1. The CDR3 is made up of 15 amino acids. The V gene end was trimmed by 4 bases and the J gene end by 3 bases; junction bases not matched to a gene: 6. The germline CDR1 and CDR2 sequences are SGHNT and YENEEA. CDR3 sequence reads: CASSSGTGEFYEQYF. Written as DNA, the CDR3 is TGTGCCAGCAGCTCCGGGACAGGGGAGTTCTACGAGCAGTACTTC.

The gene calls are TRBV28 and TRBJ2-5, with D perhaps TRBD2 (5 bases). Looked up from germline, CDR1 is MDHEN and CDR2 is SYDVKM. V lost 6 bases and J lost 1, with 15 bases in between. The CDR3 extends over 15 amino acids. The CDR3 nucleotides are TGTGCCAGCAGATCTCACGGAGGATTCCAAGAGACCCAGTACTTC. It encodes CASRSHGGFQETQYF.

This clonotype was seen only a few times. The genes are TRBV19 and TRBJ2-7; a weak D match, TRBD1 (5 bases). V lost 3 bases and J lost 3, with 12 bases in between. The CDR3 runs 14 residues. Germline V lookup: CDR1 LNHDA, CDR2 SQIVND (reference sequence). The CDR3 sequence is CASSIKGRDYEQYF. The CDR3, as DNA: TGTGCCAGTAGTATTAAAGGCAGGGACTACGAGCAGTACTTC.